This T cell receptor (beta chain) was identified during a study of control samples from healthy donors and cancer patients. Concerning this clone itself: The same CDR3 arises from other DNA sequences in this sample as well.

Unmatched junction bases numbered 3, after V lost 6 bases and J lost 0 bases. Germline loops: CDR1 MNHEY, CDR2 SVGAGI. The CDR3 is 15 amino acids. The assay was immunoSEQ multiplex PCR, and TCRdb's table has in-frame clones only and misses some. The sample carries over 85,000 clones, roughly 93% recorded once. The V call is TRBV6-5, the J call TRBJ2-4; 9 bases map to TRBD1. Sequencing was performed on blood. The TCR originated in a woman in her thirties in good health. For the CDR3, the DNA is TGTGCCAGCAGCGGGACAGGGATAGCCAAAAACATTCAGTACTTC. Amino acids: CASSGTGIAKNIQYF.